This TCR beta chain was recorded in a study of CD8 T cells in ankylosing spondylitis. Findings and limits, study-wide: A TCR beta motif of under 10 highly homologous variants seemed to mark ankylosing spondylitis blood.

The CDR3 is 13 residues long. CDR1 is SQVTM and CDR2 is ANQGSEA in the germline V gene. Trimming took 1 base from V and 6 from J, leaving 10 bases between them. MiXCR, run by TCRdb on the 5' RACE reads, gives a single entry per CDR3 protein. There are 700,000 to 1,000,000 distinct CDR3 sequences in the sample; over 9.5% occur only once, and approximately 0.51% lies in the top ten. This clonotype was seen repeatedly, ten times or more. The antigen is undetermined. V usage is TRBV29-1 and J usage is TRBJ2-4; D is undetermined. The sequence came from a male donor with ankylosing spondylitis. The specimen was blood, either unsorted or a sorted T cell fraction (not recorded which). In DNA, the CDR3 is TGCAGCGTTGAAGTGGCCCTCGGAAACATTCAGTACTTC. The encoded protein is CSVEVALGNIQYF.